These 12 T cell receptor beta chains came from one sample sequenced in a study of CD8 T cells in ankylosing spondylitis. MiXCR was run by TCRdb on the 5' RACE reads, yielding one entry per CDR3 protein. Among 250,000 to 350,000 distinct CDR3 sequences, 20% were seen once, and the ten largest hold roughly 7.3%. The sample was blood, either unsorted or a sorted T cell fraction (not recorded which). The receptors were sampled from a male donor with ankylosing spondylitis or in good health (not recorded which).

Comment on this clonotype: A junction end diverges from the germline sequence, so it may reflect a read error. The chain has TRBV20-1 and TRBJ2-3; D may be TRBD1 (5 bases). This CDR3 comprises 14 residues. Germline V lookup: CDR1 DFQATT, CDR2 SNEGSKA (reference sequence). The chain's CDR3 is CSATGWESTGTQYF. In DNA, the CDR3 is TGCAGTGCTACCGGGTGGGAATCAACAGGTACGCAGTATTTT.

This clonotype has just a few counts. The chain employs TRBV5-1 and TRBJ2-5; D is unclear. Between the trimmed V and J ends, which lost 4 bases and 0 bases, there was a span of 10 bases. The CDR3 is made up of 14 amino acids. Germline-derived CDR1 and CDR2 are SGHRS and YFSETQ. The CDR3 DNA reads as TGCGCCAGCAGCAAGAACGTGTACCAAGAGACCCAGTACTTC. This gives the protein CASSKNVYQETQYF.

The chain has TRBV28 and TRBJ2-1; 8 bases are a match to TRBD1. Unmatched junction bases numbered 8, after V lost 5 bases and J lost 5 bases. CDR1 is MDHEN and CDR2 is SYDVKM in the germline V gene. The CDR3 has 15 amino acids. The CDR3 sequence is CASSPTGGNHNEQFF. Here the CDR3 DNA reads TGTGCCAGCAGTCCCACAGGGGGGAACCACAATGAGCAGTTCTTC.

The rearrangement joins TRBV5-1 to TRBJ2-5; 7 bases agree with TRBD2. Per the germline V gene, CDR1 is SGHRS and CDR2 is YFSETQ. Losses at the gene ends were 1 base for V and 1 base for J; bases not matched to a gene: 10. The CDR3 length is 17 residues. The CDR3 loop is CASSLIPAGASQETQYF. CDR3 nucleotides: TGCGCCAGCAGCTTGATTCCTGCGGGAGCCTCCCAAGAGACCCAGTACTTC. Looking up the rest from reference TRBV5-1 and TRBJ2-5 gives the full variable domain: KAGVTQTPRYLIKTRGQQVTLSCSPISGHRSVSWYQQTPGQGLQFLFEYFSETQRNKGNFPGRFSGRQFSNSRSEMNVSTLELGDSALYLCASSLIPAGASQETQYFGPGTRLLVL.

This clonotype was recorded a few times. The chain carries TRBV12-3 or TRBV12-4 and TRBJ2-2; D not resolved. V dropped 3 bases and J dropped 4 bases, with 15 bases sitting between them. There are 16 residues in the CDR3. For the CDR3, the DNA is TGTGCCAGCAGTTTCCTCACGCCTAGTTTCACCGGGGAGCTGTTTTTT. Translating gives CASSFLTPSFTGELFF.

The rearrangement uses TRBV3-1 and TRBJ1-2, with a possible D match to TRBD1 (6 bases). The ends were cut back, 3 bases at V and 2 bases at J, with 10 bases in the middle. CDR3 length: 14 amino acids. CDR1 is LGHDT, CDR2 YNNKEL, per germline (reference sequence). DNA for the CDR3: TGTGCCAGCAGCCACGAAGGGGGGAACTATGGCTACACCTTC. Translating it yields CASSHEGGNYGYTF.

This clonotype came up a few times. This rearrangement joins TRBV5-1 to TRBJ2-3; 8 bases agree with TRBD2. The junction had 6 bases not matched to a gene; V was cut back by 1 base and J by 5 bases. This CDR3 has 15 residues. Germline V gives CDR1 SGHRS, CDR2 YFSETQ. This CDR3 reads CASSLFAGGQDTQYF. DNA of the CDR3: TGCGCCAGCAGCTTGTTCGCGGGAGGTCAAGATACGCAGTATTTT.

This chain connects TRBV11-2 to TRBJ1-1; possibly TRBD1 for D (5 bases). The V end was cut by 5 bases, the J end by 7 bases, with 14 bases between. CDR1 is SGHAT, CDR2 FQNNGV, per germline. This CDR3 has 13 amino acids. CDR3 nucleotides: TGTGCCAGCAGCACCGGGCAGGGAAGTGAAGCTTTCTTT. Translation: CASSTGQGSEAFF.

The V call is TRBV5-1, the J call TRBJ2-1; 8 nucleotides match TRBD2. CDR1 and CDR2 (germline): SGHRS, YFSETQ. With 0 bases clipped from V and 8 bases from J, the junction kept 10 bases outside the gene matches. The CDR3 covers 16 residues. The CDR3 loop is CASSLAGLREGDEQFF. CDR3 nucleotide sequence: TGCGCCAGCAGCTTGGCCGGGTTACGGGAGGGTGATGAGCAGTTCTTC.

The V call is TRBV24-1, the J call TRBJ1-1, with TRBD1 matching over 10 bases. This CDR3 region has 13 residues. The trim removed 5 bases at V and 7 bases at J, leaving 3 bases unmatched. Germline V gene lookup returns CDR1 KGHDR and CDR2 SFDVKD. The CDR3 protein is CATSAGQGFEAFF. The DNA for the CDR3 is TGTGCCACCAGTGCGGGACAGGGGTTTGAAGCTTTCTTT.

The gene calls are TRBV20-1 and TRBJ1-5, with TRBD1 matching 8 bases. Trimming cost V 5 bases and J 0 bases; bases outside gene matches: 6. CDR1 is DFQATT, CDR2 SNEGSKA, per germline (reference sequence). CDR3 length: 15 residues. This CDR3 is CSADQGAHSNQPQHF. CDR3 nucleotides: TGCAGTGCTGACCAGGGGGCCCATAGCAATCAGCCCCAGCATTTT.

This clonotype turned up a few times. The genes are TRBV7-8 and TRBJ2-2; 12 bases fit TRBD2. V gave up 3 bases and J gave up 10 bases; unmatched junction bases: 9. The V gene's germline CDR1 is SGHVS and CDR2 FQNEAQ. The CDR3 runs to 16 residues. CDR3 sequence: CASSLGRLAGVLELFF. CDR3 DNA: TGTGCCAGCAGCTTGGGAAGACTAGCGGGAGTACTGGAGCTGTTTTTT.